Below are 4 T cell receptor beta chains sequenced from a single sample in a study of multiple sclerosis patients with progressive multifocal leukoencephalopathy. Time point reported: time of PML onset. Assay used: immunoSEQ multiplex PCR; TCRdb lists only in-frame clones, some missing. The table lists approximately 30,000 clones, about nine tenths of them singletons. Sequenced material: PBMCs, taken from a patient treated with natalizumab. The receptors were sampled from a woman aged 40 to 50 with progressive multifocal leukoencephalopathy.

This clone has just a few counts. The chain carries TRBV7-6 and TRBJ2-3, with D possibly being TRBD1 (8 bases). V lost 4 bases, J lost 5 bases, and 16 bases lay in between. From germline, CDR1 is SGHVS and CDR2 FNYEAQ. This CDR3 is built from 15 residues. The CDR3 sequence is CASSWGRDRKDTQYF. CDR3 coding DNA: TGTGCCAGCAGCTGGGGGAGGGACAGGAAAGATACGCAGTATTTT.

The rearrangement joins TRBV7-2 to TRBJ1-5; no clear D gene. This CDR3 contains 14 residues. The germline V gene encodes CDR1 SGHTA and CDR2 FQGNSA. Trimming removed 2 bases from V and 2 bases from J, with 7 bases in between. The CDR3 sequence: CASSLRQGNQPQHF. The CDR3 DNA reads TGTGCCAGCAGCTTAAGGCAGGGCAATCAGCCCCAGCATTTT.

This sequence joins TRBV11-3 and TRBJ1-4; possible D gene TRBD1, 5 bases. The length of the CDR3 is 15 residues. Germline CDR1 and CDR2: SGHNT and YENEEA. Trimming removed 1 base at V and 5 bases at J, with 11 bases between. CDR3 sequence reads: CASSLAHRMNEKLFF. In nucleotides, the CDR3 is TGTGCCAGCAGCTTAGCCCACAGGATGAATGAAAAACTGTTTTTT.

The chain uses TRBV6-1 and TRBJ1-3; 7 nucleotides match TRBD1. The CDR3 is 14 amino acids. The V and J ends lost 11 bases and 5 bases, in that order; junction bases with no gene match: 12. Looked up from germline, CDR1 is MNHNS and CDR2 is SASEGT. CDR3 protein: CAGGGRGYRNTIYF. The CDR3 DNA reads as TGTGCCGGGGGGGGCAGGGGGTATCGAAACACCATATATTTT.